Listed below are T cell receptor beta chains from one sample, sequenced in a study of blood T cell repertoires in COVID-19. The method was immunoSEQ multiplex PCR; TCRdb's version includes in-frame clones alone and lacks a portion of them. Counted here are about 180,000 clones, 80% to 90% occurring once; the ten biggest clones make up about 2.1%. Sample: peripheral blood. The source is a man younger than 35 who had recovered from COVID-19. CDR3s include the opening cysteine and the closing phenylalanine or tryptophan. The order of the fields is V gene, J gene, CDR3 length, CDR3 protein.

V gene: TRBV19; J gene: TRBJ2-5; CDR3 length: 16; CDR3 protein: CASSIRGSGLQETQYF
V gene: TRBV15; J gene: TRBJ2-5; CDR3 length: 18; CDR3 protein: CATSRDLTSGRAGETQYF
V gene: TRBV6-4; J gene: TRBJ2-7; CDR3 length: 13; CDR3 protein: CASSGQGSYEQYF
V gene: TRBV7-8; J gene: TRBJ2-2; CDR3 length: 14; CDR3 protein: CASSLLGGDGELFF
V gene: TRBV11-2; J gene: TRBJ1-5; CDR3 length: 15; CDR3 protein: CASSLDGGDNQPQHF
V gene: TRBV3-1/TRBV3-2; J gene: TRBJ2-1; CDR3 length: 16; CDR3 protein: CASSQDRTSAAHAQFF
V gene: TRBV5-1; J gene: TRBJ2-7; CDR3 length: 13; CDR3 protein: CASSPSGTYEQYF
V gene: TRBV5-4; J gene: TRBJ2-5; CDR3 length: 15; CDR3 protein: CASSAQLAGEETQYF
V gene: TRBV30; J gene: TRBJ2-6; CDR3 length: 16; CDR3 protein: CAWSVRLSAGANVLTF
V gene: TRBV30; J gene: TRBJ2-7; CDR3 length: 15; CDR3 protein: CAWSGEVASLGEQYF
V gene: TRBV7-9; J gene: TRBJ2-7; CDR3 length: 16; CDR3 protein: CASSLVGGFSSYEQYF
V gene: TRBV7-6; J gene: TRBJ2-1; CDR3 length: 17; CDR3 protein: CASSGFTGSSVDNEQFF
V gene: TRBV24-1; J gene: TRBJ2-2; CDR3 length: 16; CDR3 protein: CATSDSGTGITGELFF
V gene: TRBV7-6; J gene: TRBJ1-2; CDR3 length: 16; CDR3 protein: CASSPSLTGMVYGYTF
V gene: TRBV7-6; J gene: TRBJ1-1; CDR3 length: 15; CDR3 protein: CASSLKGGVGTEAFF
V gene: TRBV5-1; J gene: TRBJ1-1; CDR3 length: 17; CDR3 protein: CASSLGARRGLTTEAFF
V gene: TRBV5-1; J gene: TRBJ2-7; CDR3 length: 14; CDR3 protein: CASSLAGQGPEQYF
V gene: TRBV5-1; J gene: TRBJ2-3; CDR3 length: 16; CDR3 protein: CASSLRGRQPTDTQYF
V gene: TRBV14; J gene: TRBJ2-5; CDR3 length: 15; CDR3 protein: CASSQQGGGQETQYF
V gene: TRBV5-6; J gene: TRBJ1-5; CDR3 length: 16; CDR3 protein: CASSFRGTGPVQPQHF
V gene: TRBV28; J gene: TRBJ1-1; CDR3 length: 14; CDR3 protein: CASSPRGGNTEAFF
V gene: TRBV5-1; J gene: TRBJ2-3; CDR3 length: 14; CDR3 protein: CASSVNRGRDTQYF
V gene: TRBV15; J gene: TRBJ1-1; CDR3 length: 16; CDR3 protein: CATSRGSGGRGTEAFF
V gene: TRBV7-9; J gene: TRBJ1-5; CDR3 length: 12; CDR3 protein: CASSSGPRPQHF
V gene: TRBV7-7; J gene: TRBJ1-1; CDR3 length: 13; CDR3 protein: CASSFGWDSPPFF
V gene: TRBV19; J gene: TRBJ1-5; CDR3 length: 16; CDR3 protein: CASTFRDWEHNQPQHF
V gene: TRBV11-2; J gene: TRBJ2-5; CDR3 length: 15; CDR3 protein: CASSLSGRTQETQYF
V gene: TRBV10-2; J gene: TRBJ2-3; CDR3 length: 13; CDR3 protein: CASSEGRGDTQYF
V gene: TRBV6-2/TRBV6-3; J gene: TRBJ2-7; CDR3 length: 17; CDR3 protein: CASSSSLAGPLQTRQYF
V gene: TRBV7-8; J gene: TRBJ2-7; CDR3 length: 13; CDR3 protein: CASSFRQGSEQYF
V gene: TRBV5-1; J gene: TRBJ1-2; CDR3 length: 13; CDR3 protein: CASSFRDRSGYTF
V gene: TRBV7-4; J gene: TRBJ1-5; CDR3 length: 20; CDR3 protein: CASLPRRMAGGADSNQPQHF
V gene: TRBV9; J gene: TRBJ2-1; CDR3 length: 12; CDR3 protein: CASSVTYNEQFF
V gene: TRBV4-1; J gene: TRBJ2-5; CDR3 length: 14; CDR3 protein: CASSQGEHRETQYF
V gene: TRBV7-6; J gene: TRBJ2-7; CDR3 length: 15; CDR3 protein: CASSRETGEGYEQYF
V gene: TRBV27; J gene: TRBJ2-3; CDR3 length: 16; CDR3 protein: CASSPLYGVYTDTQYF
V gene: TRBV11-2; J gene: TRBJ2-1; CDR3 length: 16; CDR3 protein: CASSLRPSGSHNEQFF
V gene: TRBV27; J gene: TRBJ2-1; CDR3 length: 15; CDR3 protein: CASSLGLAGDNEQFF
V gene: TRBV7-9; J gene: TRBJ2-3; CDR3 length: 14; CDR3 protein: CASSLGPGADTQYF
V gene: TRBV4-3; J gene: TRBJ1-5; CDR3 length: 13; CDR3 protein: CASSPGYNQPQHF
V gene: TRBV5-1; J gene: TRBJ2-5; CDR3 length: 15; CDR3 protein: CASSLMTGAGETQYF
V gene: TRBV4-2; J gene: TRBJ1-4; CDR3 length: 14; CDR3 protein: CASSGIGGVEKLFF
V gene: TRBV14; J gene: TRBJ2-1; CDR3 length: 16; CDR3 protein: CASSQQTGGYYNEQFF
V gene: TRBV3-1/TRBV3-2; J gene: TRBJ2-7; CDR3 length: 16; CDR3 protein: CASSLGPAGGAYEQYF
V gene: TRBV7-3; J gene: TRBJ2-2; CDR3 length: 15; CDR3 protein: CASSFAPTTGGELFF
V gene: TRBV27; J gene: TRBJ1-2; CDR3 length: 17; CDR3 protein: CASSFRAGSLGGYGYTF
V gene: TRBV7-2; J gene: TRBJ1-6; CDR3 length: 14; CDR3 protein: CASSFGGAHSPLHF
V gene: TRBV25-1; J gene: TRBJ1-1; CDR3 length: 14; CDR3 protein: CASSDYRLNTEAFF